The clone carrying this T cell receptor beta chain has at least ten counts. From germline, CDR1 is DFQATT and CDR2 SNEGSKA (reference sequence). This CDR3 has 15 residues. J was trimmed by 5 bases and V by 3 bases; bases with no gene match: 12. MiXCR, run by TCRdb on the 5' RACE reads, gives a single entry per CDR3 protein. The table lists about 690,000 distinct CDR3 sequences, approximately 6.1% of them singletons. The sample is drawn from a study of identical twins. The clonotype comes from a man younger than 35 in good health. J is TRBJ2-7 and V is TRBV20-1, with TRBD2 matching 8 bases. Material for sequencing was naive T cells sorted from blood. The DNA of the CDR3 is TGCAGTGCTAGTGGGTCCAGCGGGAGAGTGGACGAGCAGTACTTC. Amino acid sequence: CSASGSSGRVDEQYF.